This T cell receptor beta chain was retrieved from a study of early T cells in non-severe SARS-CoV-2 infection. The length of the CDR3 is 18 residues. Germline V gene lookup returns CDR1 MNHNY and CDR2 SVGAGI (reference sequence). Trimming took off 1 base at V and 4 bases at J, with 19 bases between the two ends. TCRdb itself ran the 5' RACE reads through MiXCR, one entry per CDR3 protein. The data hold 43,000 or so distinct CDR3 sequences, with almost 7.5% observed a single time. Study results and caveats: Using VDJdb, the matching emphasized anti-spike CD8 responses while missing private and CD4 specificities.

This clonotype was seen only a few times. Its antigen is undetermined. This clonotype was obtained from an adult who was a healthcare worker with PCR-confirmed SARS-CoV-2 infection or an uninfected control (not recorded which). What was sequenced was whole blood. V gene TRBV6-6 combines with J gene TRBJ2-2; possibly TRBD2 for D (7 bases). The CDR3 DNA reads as TGTGCCAGCAGTTACTTTTTCGGTGCGGGGGCGCCCACCGGGGAGCTGTTTTTT. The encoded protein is CASSYFFGAGAPTGELFF.